Here is one T cell receptor beta chain with its context. The sample is drawn from a study of shared clonotypes between healthy human individuals. This table comes from immunoSEQ multiplex PCR, and its TCRdb copy is limited to in-frame clones, with some not included. The table lists approximately 530,000 clones, 90% to 96% of them singletons. CDR1 and CDR2 (germline): SGHDT, YYEEEE. The germline V and J ends were trimmed by 0 bases and 2 bases, with 8 bases remaining between them. The CDR3 sequence is 14 residues long. The chain links TRBV5-6 to TRBJ1-1; no firm D call. Source material: naive CD4+ T cells sorted from blood. Subset denoted: CD45RA+ positively selected. This receptor was obtained from a woman in her twenties or thirties in good health. The CDR3 loop reads CASSLGFLNTEAFF. The CDR3 DNA is TGTGCCAGCAGCTTGGGGTTCCTTAACACTGAAGCTTTCTTT.